This T cell receptor beta chain was captured in a study of blood T cells in healthy people across ages. Study-level points and caveats: Expanded clonotype changes were possibly confounded by unknown donor CMV status.

PBMCs were isolated at a quantity of at least 6.5 million per sample. Extraction yielded at least 6 micrograms of total RNA per sample. With regard to this clonotype: What it binds is not known.

A second about 7 to 12 cycle PCR used barcoded and J-beta primers. TCRdb reprocessed the 5' RACE reads with MiXCR, giving one entry per CDR3 protein. The sample includes around 1.5 million distinct CDR3 sequences, roughly 40% of them seen just once. V lost 0 bases and J 1 base, leaving 9 bases between the germline ends. CDR3 size: 15 residues. Germline V lookup: CDR1 SGDLS, CDR2 YYNGEE. Sequenced: blood. The rearrangement uses TRBV9 and TRBJ2-3; D not certain. The source is a woman aged 18 to 35 in good health. The CDR3 is CASSVVGRGTDTQYF. The CDR3 DNA sequence: TGTGCCAGCAGCGTAGTTGGCAGAGGCACAGATACGCAGTATTTT.